The source of this TCR beta chain is a study of blood T cell repertoires in COVID-19 (dated by TCRdb to the early 2020s). Regarding the research as a whole: Samples from collaborators originated in the United States, Italy and Spain and spanned both the acute and convalescent phases of COVID-19. The prospective study material was composed of cDNA or gDNA derived from T cells, B-cell-depleted T cells, or PBMCs. The dataset comprised deeply sampled blood TCRbeta repertoires from subjects exposed to, actively infected with, or recovered from COVID-19. The repertoires were released in a freely available public database meant as a resource for research on the immune response to SARS-CoV-2. The samples were drawn from the first 160 participants of the ongoing ImmuneRACE study and from some 1,300 subjects provided by 6 global collaborators. Nearly every sample came with metadata listing a de-identified subject ID, COVID-19 status, age in years and sex. Where available, HLA class I and class II types were taken from metadata supplied by the sample provider and were not determined by assay-based typing. The research as a whole found: Clinical and demographic metadata were provided uncurated, with the amount varying by source and participant.

The immunoSEQ Assay, a bias-controlled multiplex PCR, was used to amplify TCRbeta CDR3 regions from genomic DNA. Per the source publication's procedure: Nucleated cell counts per sample were estimated from amplification of reference gene primers within the assay. To quantify the absolute abundance of each unique TCRbeta CDR3 rearrangement, sequence reads were collapsed and filtered. Productive Simpson clonality was computed per sample as the square root of Simpson's diversity index over productive rearrangements. TCRdb provides this immuneACCESS table in a form limited to in-frame rearrangements. Some clones are lacking; in checked studies, under half of them reflect an unresolved V gene, and why the rest are absent is not known. V and J calls and clone size follow that table, whereas D and trimming were derived from the DNA. This sample is represented by 200,000 to 250,000 clones; 85% to 90% of them were singletons. The top ten clonotypes cover about 2.9% of the sample.

In regard to this clone: What antigen it recognizes has not been identified. Per-base quality was not reported, and no clone a single base away is much larger than it.

There are 17 amino acids in the CDR3, from cysteine to phenylalanine inclusive. Only the CDR3 part of the read is kept: 51 bases, read in frame from the first base. In the germline V gene (reference sequence), CDR1 corresponds to GTSNPN and CDR2 to SVGIG. V drops 0 bases and J drops 3 bases, leaving 17 bases in between. Whole blood was collected in K2EDTA tubes by collaborating institutions according to the institutions' own protocols. Collaborator samples were shipped for TCRbeta analysis as frozen whole blood, isolated PBMCs, or DNA extracted from either sample type. The receptor was isolated from a man aged 60 to 75 with acute or convalescent COVID-19. The chain is made from TRBV30 and TRBJ1-4; confidence is insufficient to name the D gene. Material: peripheral blood. The encoded CDR3 is CAWSVEQILFSNEKLFF. The nucleotides are TGTGCCTGGAGTGTAGAACAGATCCTATTCTCTAATGAAAAACTGTTTTTT.